The 6 T cell receptor beta chains below all came from one sample that was sequenced in a study of shared clonotypes between healthy human individuals. Naive CD8 populations comprised CD45RO-negative cells positively selected for CCR7, excluding terminally differentiated effector memory CD45RA+ cells. Produced via immunoSEQ multiplex PCR; TCRdb's table is partial and in-frame only. The table lists about 2.1 million clones, 85% to 95% of them singletons, with around 1.7% in the top ten. The material sequenced was naive CD8+ T cells from PBMCs. The receptors derive from a man between 18 and 35 years old in good health. Some clones in this sample may be carry-over from other donors' samples.

The chain recombines TRBV27 with TRBJ2-1; TRBD1 is a possible D gene (6 bases). The V gene's germline CDR1 is MNHEY and CDR2 SMNVEV (reference sequence). The CDR3 loop spans 22 amino acids. V was pared by 1 base and J by 5 bases, with 33 bases between. The CDR3 loop reads CASSLFETSRIDLGAGDNEQFF. The DNA of the CDR3 is TGTGCCAGCAGTTTATTCGAAACGTCTCGCATTGATTTGGGGGCAGGAGACAATGAGCAGTTCTTC.

This chain joins TRBV10-3 and TRBJ2-7, with D possibly TRBD1 on 6 matching bases. There are 13 residues in the CDR3. Germline CDR1 ENHRY, CDR2 SYGVKD. Trimming took 10 bases from V and 0 from J, leaving 13 bases between them. The CDR3 reads CATRQVLSYEQYF. The CDR3 region has the DNA TGTGCCACCAGACAGGTCCTCTCCTACGAGCAGTACTTC.

This clone was observed once. An end of the junction differs from the germline gene, which may be a read error. The gene calls are TRBV5-4 and TRBJ2-7; D is possibly TRBD2 (6 bases). Per the germline V gene, CDR1 is SGHNT and CDR2 is YYREEE (reference sequence). The CDR3 runs to 11 residues. CDR3: CASSLGGIRDF. In DNA, the CDR3 is TGTGCCAGCAGCTTGGGCGGGATCAGGGACTTC.

A note on this clone: The sample carries other DNA sequences with the same CDR3. Written as DNA, the CDR3 is TGTGCCAGCAGCGTAGGGGCAGGAGGGACCTACGAGCAGTACTTC. As protein: CASSVGAGGTYEQYF. This chain uses TRBV9 with TRBJ2-7, with a tentative D call TRBD2 (6 bases). V shed 0 bases and J shed 2 bases, with 12 bases lying between them. Germline CDR1 and CDR2: SGDLS and YYNGEE. The length of the CDR3 is 15 residues.

The rearrangement links TRBV5-5 to TRBJ2-5, with 9 bases identical to TRBD1. Trimming removed 4 bases from V and 0 bases from J; junction bases left unmatched: 7. In germline, CDR1 is SGHKS, CDR2 YYEKEE (reference sequence). The CDR3 runs to 16 residues. The CDR3 is CASSPGQGWHQETQYF. In nucleotides, the CDR3 is TGTGCCAGCAGCCCAGGACAGGGGTGGCACCAAGAGACCCAGTACTTC.

V and J are TRBV13 and TRBJ1-1; D gene uncertain. From germline, CDR1 is PRHDT and CDR2 FYEKMQ (reference sequence). V gave up 3 bases and J gave up 8 bases, with 7 bases separating them. The CDR3 covers 11 residues. In DNA form, the CDR3 reads TGTGCCAGCAGCTTGAAATGGGAAGCTTTCTTT. It yields the protein CASSLKWEAFF.